The clone carrying this T cell receptor (beta chain) was detected a few times. Its antigen is as yet unknown. CDR1 is SGHVS and CDR2 is FQNEAQ in the germline V gene. The CDR3 is 9 residues long. Each CDR3 protein gets one entry after TCRdb re-called the 5' RACE reads with MiXCR. The profile shows around 370,000 distinct CDR3 sequences, around 20% of them singletons. The data were obtained in a study of T-cell memory formation after mild COVID-19. Findings of the study overall: Those CD4+ clones that contracted were mainly in CM and EM (CD8+ ones in EMRA).

Sequenced: PBMCs or a T cell subset sorted from them (not recorded which). The origin of this receptor is an adult woman who had mild COVID-19 (a few samples of this study predate the infection). Cell type and time point are not known. The chain links TRBV7-8 to TRBJ2-1; perhaps TRBD2 as D (5 bases). CDR3 DNA sequence: TGTGTCTCCGGGATGGAGCAGTTCTTC. Protein sequence: CVSGMEQFF.